Below are 8 T cell receptor beta chains sequenced from a single sample in a study of blood T cells in healthy people across ages. Alongside a J-beta primer mix, a sample-barcoded 5' primer served in a second PCR lasting 7 to 11 cycles. TCRdb re-called the 5' RACE reads with MiXCR, one entry per CDR3 protein. The table lists just over 800,000 distinct CDR3 sequences, under 80% of them singletons. Sample: blood. These receptors all come from a man aged 25-45 years in good health.

The DNA for the CDR3 is TGTGCCAGCGGGCGCGCGGGCAATGAGCAGTTCTTC. Translation: CASGRAGNEQFF. This chain joins TRBV3-1 and TRBJ2-1; weak D call: TRBD2 (5 bases). V dropped 8 bases and J dropped 6 bases, with 11 bases sitting between them. CDR1 is LGHDT, CDR2 YNNKEL, per germline (reference sequence). The CDR3 loop spans 12 amino acids.

This clonotype appeared a single time. The gene calls are TRBV11-2 and TRBJ2-1; 11 bases agree with TRBD1. The CDR3 runs 17 residues. CDR1 SGHAT and CDR2 FQNNGV come from the germline V gene. With V trimmed by 1 base and J by 2 bases, 4 bases remained unmatched. The CDR3 DNA reads as TGTGCCAGCAGCTTAGGGACAGGGGGCTTCGCCTACAATGAGCAGTTCTTC. Amino acid sequence: CASSLGTGGFAYNEQFF.

This rearrangement joins TRBV21-1 to TRBJ1-5; the table assigns TRBD1, which was not confirmed against the DNA. TRBV21-1 is a listed pseudogene. The CDR3 runs 15 residues. The chain's CDR3 is CASSKNGEGDQPQHF. DNA for the CDR3: TGTGCCAGCAGCAAAAATGGTGAGGGGGATCAGCCCCAGCATTTT.

This clonotype was picked up a small number of times. This chain connects TRBV9 to TRBJ2-1; TRBD2 agrees at 13 bases. V lost 4 bases to trimming and J lost 9 bases; unmatched junction nucleotides: 10. CDR1 and CDR2 from the germline V gene are SGDLS and YYNGEE. This CDR3 is built from 16 residues. CDR3 coding DNA: TGTGCCAGCAGCCCACCTCTCGGACTAGCGGGGGTTGAGCAGTTCTTC. Translated: CASSPPLGLAGVEQFF.

This clonotype was seen only a few times. The genes are TRBV9 and TRBJ2-1; unclear D gene. Trimming pared 0 bases from V and 8 bases from J, leaving 6 bases between. Per the germline V gene, CDR1 is SGDLS and CDR2 is YYNGEE. This CDR3 region has 12 residues. This CDR3 reads CASSVDSYEQFF. CDR3 nucleotide sequence: TGTGCCAGCAGCGTAGACAGTTATGAGCAGTTCTTC. Full variable domain (remainder filled in from reference TRBV9 and TRBJ2-1): DSGVTQTPKHLITATGQRVTLRCSPRSGDLSVYWYQQSLDQGLQFLIQYYNGEERAKGNILERFSAQQFPDLHSELNLSSLELGDSALYFCASSVDSYEQFFGPGTRLTVL.

The rearrangement uses TRBV29-1 and TRBJ1-2; possibly TRBD1 for D (6 bases). The CDR3 length is 14 residues. Trimming removed 6 bases from V and 2 bases from J, with 16 bases in between. Germline lookup yields CDR1 SQVTM and CDR2 ANQGSEA. The CDR3 region is CSVSPGQVNYGYTF. For the CDR3, the DNA is TGCAGCGTGTCCCCGGGACAAGTGAACTATGGCTACACCTTC.

This clonotype appeared many times. V and J are TRBV12-3 or TRBV12-4 and TRBJ2-7; TRBD1 matches at 10 bases. This CDR3 spans 14 amino acids. The V gene end was trimmed by 3 bases and the J gene end by 2 bases; junction bases not matched to a gene: 1. CDR3 coding DNA: TGTGCCAGCAGTTTCGGGACAGGGGCCTACGAGCAGTACTTC. Translating gives CASSFGTGAYEQYF.

CDR3 sequence (DNA): TGTGCCAGCAGCCTCGCTAGCGGGGGGGCCATAGATACGCAGTATTTT. This codes for CASSLASGGAIDTQYF. V usage is TRBV28 and J usage is TRBJ2-3, with 12 positions matching TRBD2. Germline V gene lookup returns CDR1 MDHEN and CDR2 SYDVKM. After removal of 6 bases from V and 5 bases from J, the junction contained 9 bases not matched to a gene. The CDR3 totals 16 residues. The full variable domain, in which reference TRBV28 and TRBJ2-3 provide the parts outside the CDR3, is DVKVTQSSRYLVKRTGEKVFLECVQDMDHENMFWYRQDPGLGLRLIYFSYDVKMKEKGDIPEGYSVSREKKERFSLILESASTNQTSMYLCASSLASGGAIDTQYFGPGTRLTVL.